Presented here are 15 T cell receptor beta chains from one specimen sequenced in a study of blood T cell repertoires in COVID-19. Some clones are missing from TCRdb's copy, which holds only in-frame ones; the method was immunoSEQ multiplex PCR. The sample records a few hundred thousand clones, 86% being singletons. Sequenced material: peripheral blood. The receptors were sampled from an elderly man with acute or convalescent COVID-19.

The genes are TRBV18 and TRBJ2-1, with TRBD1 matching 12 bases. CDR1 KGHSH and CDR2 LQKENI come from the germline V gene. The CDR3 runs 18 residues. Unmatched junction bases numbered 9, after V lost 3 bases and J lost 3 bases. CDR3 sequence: CASSPQGTGGILYNEQFF. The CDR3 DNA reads TGTGCCAGCTCACCCCAGGGGACAGGGGGCATCCTCTACAATGAGCAGTTCTTC. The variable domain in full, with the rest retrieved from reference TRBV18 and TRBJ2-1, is NAGVMQNPRHLVRRRGQEARLRCSPMKGHSHVYWYRQLPEEGLKFMVYLQKENIIDESGMPKERFSAEFPKEGPSILRIQQVVRGDSAAYFCASSPQGTGGILYNEQFFGPGTRLTVL.

CDR3 nucleotides: TGTGCCATCAGCCGGGAGGCTAGCAATCAGCCCCAGCATTTT. Its translation: CAISREASNQPQHF. V is TRBV10-3 and J is TRBJ1-5; D unclear. With 6 bases removed from V and 0 bases from J, the gap between germline ends came to 9 bases. CDR1 ENHRY and CDR2 SYGVKD come from the germline V gene. This CDR3 has 14 amino acids.

As DNA, the CDR3 is TGTGCCAGCTCAGCCGACTTGAACACTGAAGCTTTCTTT. It encodes CASSADLNTEAFF. The chain is built from TRBV18 and TRBJ1-1; unclear D gene. Germline CDR1 KGHSH, CDR2 LQKENI. Trimming took 5 bases from V and 0 from J, leaving 7 bases between them. The CDR3 sequence is 13 residues long.

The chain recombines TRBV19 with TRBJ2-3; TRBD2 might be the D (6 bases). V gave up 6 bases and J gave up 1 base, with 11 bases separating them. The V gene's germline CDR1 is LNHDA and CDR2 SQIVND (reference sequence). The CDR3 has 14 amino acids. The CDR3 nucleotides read TGTGCCAGTAGGGGAGGCCCCCGCACAGATACGCAGTATTTT. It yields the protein CASRGGPRTDTQYF.

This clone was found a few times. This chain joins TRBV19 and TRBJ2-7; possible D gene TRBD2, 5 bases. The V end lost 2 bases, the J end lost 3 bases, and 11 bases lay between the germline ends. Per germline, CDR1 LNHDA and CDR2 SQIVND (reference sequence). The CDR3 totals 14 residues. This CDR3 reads CASSISGDYYEQYF. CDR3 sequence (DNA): TGTGCCAGTAGTATATCAGGCGACTACTACGAGCAGTACTTC.

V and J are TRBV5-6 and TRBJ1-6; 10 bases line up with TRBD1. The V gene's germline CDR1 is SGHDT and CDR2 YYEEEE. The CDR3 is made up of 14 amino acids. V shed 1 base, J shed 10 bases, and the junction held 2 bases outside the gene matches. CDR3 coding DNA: TGTGCCAGCAGCTTGCCGGGACAGGGGTCACCCCTCCACTTT. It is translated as CASSLPGQGSPLHF. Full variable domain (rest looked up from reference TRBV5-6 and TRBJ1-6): DAGVTQSPTHLIKTRGQQVTLRCSPKSGHDTVSWYQQALGQGPQFIFQYYEEEERQRGNFPDRFSGHQFPNYSSELNVNALLLGDSALYLCASSLPGQGSPLHFGNGTRLTVT.

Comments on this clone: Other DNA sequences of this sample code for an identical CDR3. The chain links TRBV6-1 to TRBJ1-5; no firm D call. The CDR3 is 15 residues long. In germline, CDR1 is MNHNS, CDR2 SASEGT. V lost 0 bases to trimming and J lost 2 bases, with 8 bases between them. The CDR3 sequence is CASSEAGGGNQPQHF. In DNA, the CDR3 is TGTGCCAGCAGTGAAGCCGGCGGGGGCAATCAGCCCCAGCATTTT.

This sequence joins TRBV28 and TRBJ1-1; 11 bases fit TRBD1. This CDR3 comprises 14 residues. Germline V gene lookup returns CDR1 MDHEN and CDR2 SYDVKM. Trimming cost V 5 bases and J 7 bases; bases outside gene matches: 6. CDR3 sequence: CASSAGQGASEAFF. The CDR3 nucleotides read TGTGCCAGCAGTGCAGGACAGGGGGCAAGTGAAGCTTTCTTT.

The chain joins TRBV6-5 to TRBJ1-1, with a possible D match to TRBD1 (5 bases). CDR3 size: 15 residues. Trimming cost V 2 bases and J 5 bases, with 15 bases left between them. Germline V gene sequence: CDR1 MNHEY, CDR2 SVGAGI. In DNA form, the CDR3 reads TGTGCCAGCAGTTACGGTCGACTTAGGGGAACTGAAGCTTTCTTT. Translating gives CASSYGRLRGTEAFF.

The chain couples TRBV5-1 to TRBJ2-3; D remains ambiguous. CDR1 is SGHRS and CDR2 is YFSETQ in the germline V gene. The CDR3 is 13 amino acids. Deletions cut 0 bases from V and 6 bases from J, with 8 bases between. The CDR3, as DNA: TGCGCCAGCAGCTTGGGGCCGAGGGATACGCAGTATTTT. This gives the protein CASSLGPRDTQYF.

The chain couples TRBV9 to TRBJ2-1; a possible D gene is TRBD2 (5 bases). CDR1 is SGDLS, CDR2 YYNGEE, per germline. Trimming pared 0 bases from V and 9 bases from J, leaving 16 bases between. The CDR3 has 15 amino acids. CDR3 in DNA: TGTGCCAGCAGCGTAGAGAGGACTCTGAGGAGTGAGCAGTTCTTC. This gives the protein CASSVERTLRSEQFF.

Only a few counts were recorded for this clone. CDR3 coding DNA: TGCGCCAGCAGCCAAACCACAGGGGGGATTGGCTACACCTTC. Its translation is CASSQTTGGIGYTF. The rearrangement joins TRBV4-3 to TRBJ1-2; 8 bases map to TRBD1. This CDR3 comprises 14 residues. Germline V gene sequence: CDR1 LGHNA, CDR2 YSLEER. V shed 2 bases and J 7 bases; nucleotides not matched to a gene: 6.

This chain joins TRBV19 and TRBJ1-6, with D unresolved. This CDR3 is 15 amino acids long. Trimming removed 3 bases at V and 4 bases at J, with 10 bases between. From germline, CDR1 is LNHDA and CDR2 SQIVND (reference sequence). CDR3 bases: TGTGCCAGTAGTATTGGTGGCCAGTATAATTCACCCCTCCACTTT. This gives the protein CASSIGGQYNSPLHF.

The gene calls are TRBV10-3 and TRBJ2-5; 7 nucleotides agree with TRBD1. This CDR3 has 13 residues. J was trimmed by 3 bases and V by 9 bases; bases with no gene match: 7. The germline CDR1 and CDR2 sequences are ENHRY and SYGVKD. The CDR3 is CAIRDSNKETQYF. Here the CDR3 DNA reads TGTGCCATAAGGGACAGTAATAAAGAGACCCAGTACTTC.

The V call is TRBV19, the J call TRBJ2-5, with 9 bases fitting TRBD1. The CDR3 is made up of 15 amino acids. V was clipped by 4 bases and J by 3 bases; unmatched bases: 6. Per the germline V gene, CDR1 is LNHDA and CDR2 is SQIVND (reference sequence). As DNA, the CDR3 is TGTGCCAGTAGTACCTCCGGGACAGGGAAAGAGACCCAGTACTTC. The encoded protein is CASSTSGTGKETQYF. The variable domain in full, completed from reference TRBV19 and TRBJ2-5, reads DGGITQSPKYLFRKEGQNVTLSCEQNLNHDAMYWYRQDPGQGLRLIYYSQIVNDFQKGDIAEGYSVSREKKESFPLTVTSAQKNPTAFYLCASSTSGTGKETQYFGPGTRLLVL.